This T cell receptor (beta chain) is drawn from a study of T cell repertoires in cytomegalovirus infection. Via MiXCR, TCRdb re-called the reads, giving one row per CDR3 protein. This sample has 700,000 to 850,000 distinct CDR3 sequences, with approximately 32% found just once. Trimming removed 5 bases from V and 1 base from J; junction bases left unmatched: 4. The CDR3 sequence is 15 residues long. Germline V gene data show CDR1 as SGHTA and CDR2 as FQGTGA. This clonotype was recorded many times. Its antigen is unknown. The sample was cultured CD8+ T cells from PBMCs, taken from culture after CMV antigen stimulation. This chain connects TRBV7-3 to TRBJ2-3, with 9 nucleotides matching TRBD1. This clonotype was sampled from a human donor in good health (CMV status not recorded). Some clones in this sample may be carry-over from other donors' samples. The CDR3 sequence: CASSRTGARTDTQYF. The CDR3 DNA sequence: TGTGCCAGCAGCCGGACAGGGGCCCGCACAGATACGCAGTATTTT.